The subject of this entry is one T cell receptor (beta chain). There were no recent acute infections or vaccinations among the donors, who were healthy HIV-negative adults. As originally analysed: Filtering differed since immunoSEQ provided only junctions, with no quality scores. Assay: immunoSEQ multiplex PCR; the TCRdb copy retains only in-frame clones and omits some. V and J calls and clone size are given by that table; D and trimming were obtained from the DNA. The repertoire holds a few hundred thousand clones, with 50% to 80% as singletons. The sample comes from a study of shared clonotypes between healthy human individuals. Per the germline V gene, CDR1 is MGHRA and CDR2 is YSYEKL. Trimming took 0 bases from V and 3 from J; bases not matched to a gene: 4. There are 16 residues in the CDR3.

The sequence was collected from a man younger than 40 in good health. The specimen was memory CD4+ T cells sorted from blood. The sample's subset: CD45RA-negative fraction. The rearrangement uses TRBV4-1 and TRBJ2-5; TRBD1 matches 10 bases. DNA of the CDR3: TGCGCCAGCAGCCAAGATTCCGGGACAGGGGAAGAGACCCAGTACTTC. This gives the protein CASSQDSGTGEETQYF.